Listed below are T cell receptor beta chains from one sample, sequenced in a study of PD-1 blockade in classical Hodgkin lymphoma. Method: immunoSEQ multiplex PCR; TCRdb's copy keeps in-frame clones and lacks some. This sample has 25,000 or so clones, with 60% to 85% found just once. This sample comprised CD4+ T cells from blood, obtained at baseline. The receptors derive from a human donor with classical Hodgkin lymphoma. Both conserved end residues are part of each CDR3. The D gene is left open where the match is weak. Size is stated for part of the rows, as once, few or many counts, or as a class when the clone is expanded.

D gene: .; J gene: TRBJ1-5; V gene: TRBV19; clone size: .; CDR3 protein: CASSIDHFGAGSQPQHF; CDR3 DNA: TGTGCCAGTAGTATAGATCATTTTGGGGCAGGGAGTCAGCCCCAGCATTTT
D gene: .; J gene: TRBJ2-1; V gene: TRBV5-6; clone size: .; CDR3 protein: CASSLPLAGGKNEQFF; CDR3 DNA: TGTGCCAGCAGCCTCCCTTTGGCCGGTGGGAAAAATGAGCAGTTCTTC
D gene: .; J gene: TRBJ1-3; V gene: TRBV19; clone size: .; CDR3 protein: CASSMGGWHTIYF; CDR3 DNA: TGTGCCAGTAGTATGGGAGGCTGGCACACCATATATTTT
D gene: .; J gene: TRBJ2-1; V gene: TRBV19; clone size: once; CDR3 protein: CASTQAAGTHNEQFF; CDR3 DNA: TGTGCCAGTACCCAAGCGGCAGGGACCCACAATGAGCAGTTCTTC
D gene: .; J gene: TRBJ2-7; V gene: TRBV28; clone size: .; CDR3 protein: CASSSTYGEQYF; CDR3 DNA: TGTGCCAGCAGCTCGACGTACGGCGAGCAGTACTTC
D gene: .; J gene: TRBJ2-7; V gene: TRBV4-3; clone size: few; CDR3 protein: CASSQVPGEAYEQYF; CDR3 DNA: TGCGCCAGCAGCCAAGTCCCCGGGGAGGCCTACGAGCAGTACTTC
D gene: TRBD1; J gene: TRBJ1-4; V gene: TRBV7-9; clone size: .; CDR3 protein: CASSSRTGGDEKLFF; CDR3 DNA: TGTGCCAGCAGCTCCAGGACAGGGGGTGATGAAAAACTGTTTTTT
D gene: .; J gene: TRBJ2-1; V gene: TRBV19; clone size: .; CDR3 protein: CASSWGDPYNEQFF; CDR3 DNA: TGTGCCAGTAGTTGGGGAGACCCCTACAATGAGCAGTTCTTC
D gene: .; J gene: TRBJ1-2; V gene: TRBV19; clone size: .; CDR3 protein: CASNRGNYGYTF; CDR3 DNA: TGTGCCAGTAATCGGGGGAACTATGGCTACACCTTC
D gene: .; J gene: TRBJ1-2; V gene: TRBV27; clone size: few; CDR3 protein: CASSLFGRGTYGYTF; CDR3 DNA: TGTGCCAGCAGTTTATTCGGAAGGGGCACCTATGGCTACACCTTC
D gene: .; J gene: TRBJ1-1; V gene: TRBV7-9; clone size: .; CDR3 protein: CASSLAQGNTEAFF; CDR3 DNA: TGTGCCAGCAGCTTAGCGCAAGGGAACACTGAAGCTTTCTTT
D gene: .; J gene: TRBJ2-1; V gene: TRBV6-4; clone size: .; CDR3 protein: CASSLAQGSSYNEQFF; CDR3 DNA: TGTGCCAGCAGCTTAGCCCAGGGGAGCTCCTACAATGAGCAGTTCTTC
D gene: .; J gene: TRBJ2-7; V gene: TRBV29-1; clone size: .; CDR3 protein: CSVEDPRYSSYEQYF; CDR3 DNA: TGCAGCGTTGAAGATCCGAGGTATAGCTCCTACGAGCAGTACTTC
D gene: TRBD1; J gene: TRBJ1-2; V gene: TRBV7-6; clone size: .; CDR3 protein: CASSLVIGQGVTRGYTF; CDR3 DNA: TGTGCCAGCAGCTTAGTAATCGGACAGGGGGTAACCCGTGGCTACACCTTC
D gene: .; J gene: TRBJ1-6; V gene: TRBV30; clone size: .; CDR3 protein: CAWSQGGYNSPLHF; CDR3 DNA: TGTGCCTGGAGCCAAGGGGGTTATAATTCACCCCTCCACTTT
D gene: TRBD1; J gene: TRBJ2-3; V gene: TRBV28; clone size: once; CDR3 protein: CASSGQGYSDTQYF; CDR3 DNA: TGTGCCAGCAGCGGACAGGGATACTCAGATACGCAGTATTTT
D gene: .; J gene: TRBJ2-1; V gene: TRBV5-1; clone size: .; CDR3 protein: CASSLGGLYNEQFF; CDR3 DNA: TGCGCCAGCAGCTTGGGGGGGTTATACAATGAGCAGTTCTTC
D gene: .; J gene: TRBJ1-5; V gene: TRBV11-2; clone size: .; CDR3 protein: CASSLDGLLGRGQPQHF; CDR3 DNA: TGTGCCAGCAGCTTAGATGGACTTCTGGGTCGAGGTCAGCCCCAGCATTTT
D gene: TRBD1; J gene: TRBJ1-1; V gene: TRBV6-1; clone size: few; CDR3 protein: CASNRDRSTEAFF; CDR3 DNA: TGTGCCAGCAACCGGGACAGGTCCACTGAAGCTTTCTTT
D gene: .; J gene: TRBJ1-4; V gene: TRBV4-2; clone size: .; CDR3 protein: CASSQGITTEYNEKLFF; CDR3 DNA: TGTGCCAGCAGCCAAGGAATAACGACGGAATATAATGAAAAACTGTTTTTT
D gene: .; J gene: TRBJ2-1; V gene: TRBV7-9; clone size: .; CDR3 protein: CARTPPREANEQFF; CDR3 DNA: TGTGCCAGGACCCCCCCCAGGGAGGCGAATGAGCAGTTCTTC
D gene: .; J gene: TRBJ2-7; V gene: TRBV5-1; clone size: .; CDR3 protein: CASSFEQGGFYEQYF; CDR3 DNA: TGCGCCAGCAGTTTCGAACAGGGAGGTTTTTACGAGCAGTACTTC